Listed below are T cell receptor beta chains from one sample, sequenced in a study of graft-versus-host responses after intestinal transplantation. Data came from immunoSEQ multiplex PCR; TCRdb stores just in-frame clones and leaves some out. This sample has tens of thousands of clones, with 91% found just once. Antigen specificity for these receptors is unknown. Sequenced material: unstimulated CD4+ T cells sorted from spleen or lymph node cells, taken before intestinal transplant. The source is a human donor who received an intestinal transplant. The CDR3 runs from the conserved cysteine through the conserved F or W. The order of the fields is V gene, D gene, clone size, J gene, CDR3 DNA, CDR3 protein. D genes are given only for firm matches. Rows give clone size only sometimes, using once, few, many, or a class for an expanded clone.

V gene: TRBV6-1; D gene: -; clone size: -; J gene: TRBJ2-1; CDR3 DNA: TGTGCCAGTAGGAGGGGGGGGGACGACTACAATGAGCAGTTCTTC; CDR3 protein: CASRRGGDDYNEQFF
V gene: TRBV5-6; D gene: -; clone size: -; J gene: TRBJ2-3; CDR3 DNA: TGTGCCAGCAGCTTGGGTCCCGGGGATGGCACAGATACGCAGTATTTT; CDR3 protein: CASSLGPGDGTDTQYF
V gene: TRBV19; D gene: TRBD1; clone size: -; J gene: TRBJ2-7; CDR3 DNA: TGTGCCAGTAGAGGACAGGGGTACGACGAGCAGTACTTC; CDR3 protein: CASRGQGYDEQYF
V gene: TRBV5-1; D gene: -; clone size: -; J gene: TRBJ2-7; CDR3 DNA: TGCGCCAGCAGCTGGGGACCGGGACAAAACTACGAGCAGTACTTC; CDR3 protein: CASSWGPGQNYEQYF
V gene: TRBV19; D gene: TRBD1; clone size: -; J gene: TRBJ1-6; CDR3 DNA: TGTGCCAGTAATGGACCGGGACAGAATAATTCACCCCTCCACTTT; CDR3 protein: CASNGPGQNNSPLHF
V gene: TRBV29-1; D gene: TRBD1; clone size: -; J gene: TRBJ1-2; CDR3 DNA: TGCAGCGCTGACAGGGGGGATGGCTACACCTTC; CDR3 protein: CSADRGDGYTF
V gene: TRBV4-3; D gene: TRBD2; clone size: -; J gene: TRBJ2-1; CDR3 DNA: TGCGCCAGCAGCCCGACCGGGACTAGGGCCACGGTGGAGCAGTTCTTC; CDR3 protein: CASSPTGTRATVEQFF
V gene: TRBV29-1; D gene: TRBD1; clone size: -; J gene: TRBJ2-4; CDR3 DNA: TGCAGCGTTGTCCACGACAGGGGGCTAGCCAAAAACATTCAGTACTTC; CDR3 protein: CSVVHDRGLAKNIQYF
V gene: TRBV6-5; D gene: -; clone size: -; J gene: TRBJ1-4; CDR3 DNA: TGTGCCAGCAGTTGGCGGGGGCCTACTAATGAAAAACTGTTTTTT; CDR3 protein: CASSWRGPTNEKLFF
V gene: TRBV12-2; D gene: -; clone size: -; J gene: TRBJ1-4; CDR3 DNA: TGTGCAAGTCTCCTACGCCCGGGGTACTCTAATGAAAAACTGTTTTTT; CDR3 protein: CASLLRPGYSNEKLFF
V gene: TRBV6-5; D gene: TRBD1; clone size: -; J gene: TRBJ2-7; CDR3 DNA: TGTGCCAGCAGCGGGACAGGGGGGCCGGGGAGCGAGCAGTACTTC; CDR3 protein: CASSGTGGPGSEQYF
V gene: TRBV5-8; D gene: -; clone size: -; J gene: TRBJ1-2; CDR3 DNA: TGTGCCAGCAGCCTGGTAGATAACTATGGCTACACCTTC; CDR3 protein: CASSLVDNYGYTF
V gene: TRBV6-6; D gene: -; clone size: -; J gene: TRBJ2-7; CDR3 DNA: TGTGCCAGCAGTTACAGGGGCTCCTACGAGCAGTACTTC; CDR3 protein: CASSYRGSYEQYF
V gene: TRBV5-1; D gene: TRBD1; clone size: -; J gene: TRBJ2-1; CDR3 DNA: TGCGCCAGCAGCTTGGTAGTACAGGGGAGCTCCTACAATGAGCAGTTCTTC; CDR3 protein: CASSLVVQGSSYNEQFF
V gene: TRBV21-1; D gene: -; clone size: -; J gene: TRBJ2-6; CDR3 DNA: TGTGCCAGCAGCAAAGTGGAGGGTTCTGGGGCCAACGTCCTGACTTTC; CDR3 protein: CASSKVEGSGANVLTF
V gene: TRBV7-2; D gene: -; clone size: once; J gene: TRBJ1-2; CDR3 DNA: TGTGCCAGCAGCTTAGGTGCAGATTTCTATGGCTACACCTTC; CDR3 protein: CASSLGADFYGYTF
V gene: TRBV4-3; D gene: -; clone size: -; J gene: TRBJ1-2; CDR3 DNA: TGCGCCAGCAGCCAATCCGGTGTATCACGGGGCTATGGCTACACCTTC; CDR3 protein: CASSQSGVSRGYGYTF
V gene: TRBV6-1; D gene: -; clone size: -; J gene: TRBJ2-1; CDR3 DNA: TGTGCCAGCAGTGAAGAAAGGGGCACCCCCTACAATGAGCAGTTCTTC; CDR3 protein: CASSEERGTPYNEQFF
V gene: TRBV11-3; D gene: TRBD1; clone size: -; J gene: TRBJ1-2; CDR3 DNA: TGTGCCAGCAGCTTAGATCCCGGGACAGGGGTACACTATGGCTACACCTTC; CDR3 protein: CASSLDPGTGVHYGYTF
V gene: TRBV4-3; D gene: -; clone size: -; J gene: TRBJ2-7; CDR3 DNA: TGCGCCAGCAGCCAGGAGGGGTTTCCTCCTTACGAGCAGTACTTC; CDR3 protein: CASSQEGFPPYEQYF
V gene: TRBV11-2; D gene: -; clone size: -; J gene: TRBJ1-2; CDR3 DNA: TGTGCCAGCAGCCCAGTGGCGGACACGGATTATGGCTACACCTTC; CDR3 protein: CASSPVADTDYGYTF
V gene: TRBV6-6; D gene: -; clone size: -; J gene: TRBJ1-3; CDR3 DNA: TGTGCCAGCAGCCGCGGTTCTGGAAACACCATATATTTT; CDR3 protein: CASSRGSGNTIYF
V gene: TRBV19; D gene: TRBD2; clone size: -; J gene: TRBJ2-7; CDR3 DNA: TGTGCCAGTAGTATCGCGGGGGATATCTACGAGCAGTACTTC; CDR3 protein: CASSIAGDIYEQYF
V gene: TRBV19; D gene: -; clone size: -; J gene: TRBJ1-3; CDR3 DNA: TGTGCCAGTAGGAATGAACTTGGAAACACCATATATTTT; CDR3 protein: CASRNELGNTIYF
V gene: TRBV29-1; D gene: TRBD2; clone size: -; J gene: TRBJ2-3; CDR3 DNA: TGCAGCGTGGGACTAGCGGGGGGGCCGGCAGATACGCAGTATTTT; CDR3 protein: CSVGLAGGPADTQYF
V gene: TRBV5-8; D gene: TRBD1; clone size: few; J gene: TRBJ1-2; CDR3 DNA: TGTGCCAGCAGCATACAGGGGGTCGGGGGCTACACCTTC; CDR3 protein: CASSIQGVGGYTF
V gene: TRBV6-5; D gene: -; clone size: -; J gene: TRBJ1-3; CDR3 DNA: TGTGCCAGCAGTTACCGGCCGGGCTCTGGAAACACCATATATTTT; CDR3 protein: CASSYRPGSGNTIYF
V gene: TRBV29-1; D gene: -; clone size: -; J gene: TRBJ1-2; CDR3 DNA: TGCAGCGTTCCACAGGGTTACTATGGCTACACCTTC; CDR3 protein: CSVPQGYYGYTF
V gene: TRBV9; D gene: TRBD1; clone size: -; J gene: TRBJ2-1; CDR3 DNA: TGTGCCAGCAGCGCACAGGGACAGGGGGCGAGGTACAATGAGCAGTTCTTC; CDR3 protein: CASSAQGQGARYNEQFF
V gene: TRBV5-4; D gene: TRBD2; clone size: few; J gene: TRBJ2-2; CDR3 DNA: TGTGCCAGCAGCCGAAGTCAAGCGGGGGGGCCTCACACCGGGGAGCTGTTTTTT; CDR3 protein: CASSRSQAGGPHTGELFF
V gene: TRBV18; D gene: -; clone size: -; J gene: TRBJ1-1; CDR3 DNA: TGTGCCAGCTCAAAGCAAGCACCGGGGATGAACACTGAAGCTTTCTTT; CDR3 protein: CASSKQAPGMNTEAFF
V gene: TRBV6-5; D gene: -; clone size: -; J gene: TRBJ1-2; CDR3 DNA: TGTACCAGCAGTTACACGGACAGCCTAAGAGCTGGCTACACCTTC; CDR3 protein: CTSSYTDSLRAGYTF
V gene: TRBV7-2; D gene: -; clone size: once; J gene: TRBJ2-7; CDR3 DNA: TGTGCCAGCAGCTTCCTCTCACTAACTCCGCTGCTTTACGAGCAGTACTTC; CDR3 protein: CASSFLSLTPLLYEQYF
V gene: TRBV25-1; D gene: -; clone size: -; J gene: TRBJ1-5; CDR3 DNA: TGTGCCAGCAGTGAATCCATAGTCAGCAATCAGCCCCAGCATTTT; CDR3 protein: CASSESIVSNQPQHF
V gene: TRBV5-1; D gene: TRBD1; clone size: -; J gene: TRBJ1-1; CDR3 DNA: TGCGCCAGCAGCTTCGACAGGGGTACTGAAGCTTTCTTT; CDR3 protein: CASSFDRGTEAFF
V gene: TRBV6-5; D gene: -; clone size: -; J gene: TRBJ1-1; CDR3 DNA: TGTGCCAGCAGTTACTCCCGGGAATGGTCAAAAGCTTTCTTT; CDR3 protein: CASSYSREWSKAFF
V gene: TRBV7-2; D gene: TRBD1; clone size: -; J gene: TRBJ2-7; CDR3 DNA: TGTGCCAGCAGCGTAACAGGGGGCGCGACTTACGAGCAGTACTTC; CDR3 protein: CASSVTGGATYEQYF